This is a list of T cell receptor beta chains from one sample in a study of PD-1 blockade in classical Hodgkin lymphoma. This table comes from immunoSEQ multiplex PCR, and its TCRdb copy is limited to in-frame clones, with some not included. The sample holds some 25,000 clones, less than 80% seen once. The sequencing used peripheral blood mononuclear cells (PBMCs), collected before the second cycle of nivolumab. The receptors here all came from a human donor with classical Hodgkin lymphoma. Both conserved end residues are part of each CDR3. The D gene is left open where the match is weak. Clone sizes are given selectively: once, few, many, or a class where the clone is expanded.

TRBV18	-	TRBJ2-1	TRBD1	CASSRGQGSYNEQFF	TGTGCCAGCTCCCGGGGACAGGGCTCCTACAATGAGCAGTTCTTC
TRBV19	-	TRBJ1-1	-	CASSTGGETEAFF	TGTGCCAGTAGTACTGGGGGGGAAACTGAAGCTTTCTTT
TRBV7-2	-	TRBJ2-1	-	CASTPSSPEQFF	TGTGCCAGCACTCCCAGTAGTCCGGAGCAGTTCTTC
TRBV9	-	TRBJ1-1	-	CASSAQTAGAEAFF	TGTGCCAGCAGCGCCCAGACAGCGGGGGCTGAAGCTTTCTTT
TRBV2	few	TRBJ1-1	TRBD1	CASSEAGTAMNTEAFF	TGTGCCAGCAGTGAAGCCGGGACAGCGATGAACACTGAAGCTTTCTTT
TRBV10-3	-	TRBJ1-2	-	CAIMDPARGYTF	TGTGCCATCATGGACCCCGCGCGGGGCTACACCTTC
TRBV9	-	TRBJ1-4	-	CASSAGQAEKLFF	TGTGCCAGCAGCGCCGGACAAGCTGAAAAACTGTTTTTT
TRBV10-3	few	TRBJ1-4	TRBD1	CAISQAGTGEEKLFF	TGTGCCATCAGCCAAGCCGGGACAGGGGAAGAAAAACTGTTTTTT
TRBV11-3	-	TRBJ1-5	-	CASSLFGQPQHF	TGTGCCAGCAGCTTATTTGGTCAGCCCCAGCATTTT
TRBV5-4	-	TRBJ2-3	TRBD2	CASSLDGLAGAFITDTQYF	TGTGCCAGCAGCTTGGACGGACTAGCGGGGGCCTTTATCACAGATACGCAGTATTTT
TRBV11-3	-	TRBJ1-1	-	CASSLENTEAFF	TGTGCCAGCAGCTTAGAAAACACTGAAGCTTTCTTT
TRBV12-5	-	TRBJ2-3	-	CASGPVRSPDTQYF	TGTGCTAGTGGCCCCGTACGGTCCCCAGATACGCAGTATTTT
TRBV6-6	-	TRBJ1-5	-	CASSRSPQGQPQHF	TGTGCCAGCAGTCGCTCCCCACAGGGTCAGCCCCAGCATTTT
TRBV18	-	TRBJ1-1	-	CASSPGQNTEAFF	TGTGCCAGCTCACCCGGACAGAACACTGAAGCTTTCTTT
TRBV19	-	TRBJ1-2	-	CASRGLTGTLYGYTF	TGTGCCAGTAGAGGATTGACCGGTACCCTTTATGGCTACACCTTC
TRBV6-5	-	TRBJ1-6	TRBD1	CASSNQGQDYSPLHF	TGTGCCAGCAGTAACCAGGGACAGGACTATTCACCCCTCCACTTT
TRBV11-3	few	TRBJ2-5	TRBD1	CASSLGTGVKTQYF	TGTGCCAGCAGCTTAGGGACAGGGGTTAAGACCCAGTACTTC
TRBV2	-	TRBJ2-5	-	CASSPPGVQETQYF	TGTGCCAGCAGTCCTCCGGGGGTACAAGAGACCCAGTACTTC
TRBV30	-	TRBJ1-2	-	CAWSVGHGYTF	TGTGCCTGGAGCGTGGGGCATGGCTACACCTTC
TRBV12-1	few	TRBJ2-5	-	CASSHYFTRAVKETQYF	TGTGCCAGCAGCCATTACTTCACCCGGGCAGTAAAAGAGACCCAGTACTTC
TRBV5-1	-	TRBJ1-1	-	CASSSVAGMNTEAFF	TGCGCCAGCAGCTCTGTCGCGGGGATGAACACTGAAGCTTTCTTT
TRBV28	-	TRBJ2-6	-	CASSEPFLSGANVLTF	TGTGCCAGCAGTGAACCGTTCCTCTCTGGGGCCAACGTCCTGACTTTC
TRBV18	-	TRBJ2-7	-	CASSPRQGSGNYEQYF	TGTGCCAGCTCACCGCGGCAGGGCAGTGGGAACTACGAGCAGTACTTC
TRBV5-1	-	TRBJ1-6	TRBD1	CASSLDRTGGSPLHF	TGCGCCAGCAGCTTGGATCGGACAGGGGGCTCACCCCTCCACTTT
TRBV4-2	-	TRBJ2-5	-	CASSQDSLGQETQYF	TGTGCCAGCAGCCAAGATTCGCTGGGCCAAGAGACCCAGTACTTC
TRBV7-2	once	TRBJ2-7	-	CAFVGPHMKLNYEQYF	TGTGCCTTCGTAGGACCTCACATGAAGCTGAACTACGAGCAGTACTTC
TRBV19	-	TRBJ2-7	-	CASSDGREMEQYF	TGTGCCAGTAGTGACGGCAGGGAGATGGAGCAGTACTTC
TRBV7-9	few	TRBJ1-1	-	CASSQNDETEAFF	TGTGCCAGCAGCCAAAATGACGAGACTGAAGCTTTCTTT
TRBV28	-	TRBJ1-5	-	CASSFSSNQPQHF	TGTGCCAGCAGTTTTTCCAGCAATCAGCCCCAGCATTTT
TRBV30	-	TRBJ1-1	-	CAWSTHTEAFF	TGTGCCTGGAGCACTCACACTGAAGCTTTCTTT
TRBV6-5	-	TRBJ1-1	TRBD1	CASSYTYQGARAFF	TGTGCCAGCAGTTACACTTACCAGGGGGCAAGGGCTTTCTTT
TRBV5-1	-	TRBJ1-4	-	CASSLRAGDEKLFF	TGCGCCAGCAGCTTGAGGGCAGGGGATGAAAAACTGTTTTTT
TRBV6-5	-	TRBJ1-1	-	CASSYSQGIDTEAFF	TGTGCCAGCAGTTACTCCCAGGGGATCGACACTGAAGCTTTCTTT
TRBV5-4	-	TRBJ2-7	-	CASSLPTQGPYEQYF	TGTGCCAGCAGCTTGCCTACACAGGGTCCCTACGAGCAGTACTTC